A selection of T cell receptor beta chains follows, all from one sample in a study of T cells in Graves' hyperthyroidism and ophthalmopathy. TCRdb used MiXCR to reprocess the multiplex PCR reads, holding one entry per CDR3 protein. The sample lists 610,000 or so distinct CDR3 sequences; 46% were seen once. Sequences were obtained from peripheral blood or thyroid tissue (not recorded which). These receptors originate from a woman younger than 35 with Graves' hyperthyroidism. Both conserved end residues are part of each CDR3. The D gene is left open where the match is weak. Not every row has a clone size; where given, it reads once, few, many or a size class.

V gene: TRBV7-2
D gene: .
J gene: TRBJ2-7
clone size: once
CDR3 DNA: TGTGCCAGCAGCTCTCGGGCCGAGAACTACAAGCAGTACTTC
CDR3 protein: CASSSRAENYKQYF

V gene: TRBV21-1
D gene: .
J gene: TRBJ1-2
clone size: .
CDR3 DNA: TGTGCCAGCAGCAACACAGGGCCAAGCACTATTTATGGCTACACCTTC
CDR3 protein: CASSNTGPSTIYGYTF

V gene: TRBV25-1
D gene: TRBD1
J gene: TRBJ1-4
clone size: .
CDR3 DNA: TGTGCCAGTGGATACAGGGGGGCTCGGAAACTGTTTTTT
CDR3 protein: CASGYRGARKLFF

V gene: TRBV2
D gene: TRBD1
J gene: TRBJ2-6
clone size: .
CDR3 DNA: TGTGCCAGCAGATCAGGGGGCGCTGGGGCCAACGTCCTGACTTTC
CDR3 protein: CASRSGGAGANVLTF

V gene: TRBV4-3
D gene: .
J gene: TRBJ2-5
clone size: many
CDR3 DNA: TGCGCCAGCAGCCAAAACCCCGGGACGACGGGCGGAGAGACCCAGTACTTC
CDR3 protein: CASSQNPGTTGGETQYF

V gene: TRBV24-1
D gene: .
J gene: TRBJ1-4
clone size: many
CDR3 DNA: TGTGCCACCAGTGATTCAGGGCTAGCTAATGAAAAACTGTTTTTT
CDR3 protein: CATSDSGLANEKLFF

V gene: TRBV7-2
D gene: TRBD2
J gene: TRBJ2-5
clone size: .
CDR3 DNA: TGTGCCAGCAGCCGAACCGGGGGGCAAGAGACCCAGTACTTC
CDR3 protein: CASSRTGGQETQYF

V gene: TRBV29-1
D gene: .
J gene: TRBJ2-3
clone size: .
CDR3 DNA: TGCAGCGTTTGGGGGGCACCAGATACGCAGTATTTT
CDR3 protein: CSVWGAPDTQYF

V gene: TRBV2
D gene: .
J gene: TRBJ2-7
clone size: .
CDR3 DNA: TGTGCCAGCAGTCGAAGCCGGGACCGAAGCACCTACGAGCAGTACTTC
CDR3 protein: CASSRSRDRSTYEQYF

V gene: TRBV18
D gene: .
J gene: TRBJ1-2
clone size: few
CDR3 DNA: TGTGCCAGCTCACCCCAACAGGAGATTGGCTACACCTTC
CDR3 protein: CASSPQQEIGYTF